These 27 T cell receptor beta chains were all obtained from the same sample, sequenced in a study of immune evolution from preneoplasia to lung adenocarcinoma. Method: immunoSEQ multiplex PCR; TCRdb's copy keeps in-frame clones and lacks some. The table records roughly 3,900 clones, roughly 84% of them present only once. Material for sequencing was FFPE minimally invasive lung adenocarcinoma tissue. Every receptor here comes from a person in their sixties or seventies with lung adenocarcinoma.

The rearrangement joins TRBV5-1 to TRBJ2-1, with 7 nucleotides matching TRBD2. This CDR3 has 14 residues. V lost 6 bases and J lost 1; bases outside the gene matches: 4. Germline assignment: CDR1 SGHRS and CDR2 YFSETQ. CDR3 DNA sequence: TGCGCCAGCAAAGGCGGGAGTTCCTACAATGAGCAGTTCTTC. It encodes CASKGGSSYNEQFF.

The chain combines TRBV7-6 with TRBJ1-1; D not certain. The CDR3 loop spans 14 amino acids. V lost 0 bases, J lost 9 bases, and 14 bases lay in between. Germline values: CDR1 SGHVS, CDR2 FNYEAQ. In DNA form, the CDR3 reads TGTGCCAGCAGCTTAGCGGGTGGAACAGCAAAAGCTTTCTTT. Translation: CASSLAGGTAKAFF.

CDR3 protein: CASSQGGHTEAFF. The DNA of the CDR3 is TGTGCCAGCAGTCAAGGGGGCCACACTGAAGCTTTCTTT. This chain links TRBV28 with TRBJ1-1; 7 bases are shared with TRBD1. Trimming removed 5 bases from V and 3 bases from J; junction bases left unmatched: 3. The CDR3 totals 13 residues. Germline-derived CDR1 and CDR2 are MDHEN and SYDVKM.

The chain combines TRBV28 with TRBJ1-4; no clear D gene. CDR3 size: 15 residues. The V gene lost 3 bases and the J gene lost 6 bases, with 14 bases spanning the gap. Germline CDR1 reads MDHEN; CDR2 reads SYDVKM. CDR3 region: CASSLISGGDEKLFF. For the CDR3, the DNA is TGTGCCAGCAGTTTGATTTCAGGCGGTGATGAAAAACTGTTTTTT.

Only one count was recorded for this clone. The germline gene is not matched at one end of the junction; a read error may be the cause. The chain recombines TRBV18 with TRBJ2-7; 9 positions match TRBD1. The CDR3 has 12 residues. Germline V gene sequence: CDR1 KGHSH, CDR2 LQKENI. The CDR3 region has the DNA TGTGCCAGCTCACAAGGACAGGGGTTTTCTCACTTC. Protein product: CASSQGQGFSHF.

The chain recombines TRBV4-1 with TRBJ1-4; 7 nucleotides line up with TRBD1. The CDR3 has 15 amino acids. V lost 1 base and J lost 5; bases outside the gene matches: 4. Germline-derived CDR1 and CDR2 are MGHRA and YSYEKL. The DNA of the CDR3 is TGCGCCAGCAGCCAAGTTCGACAGGGAAATGAAAAACTGTTTTTT. Amino acids: CASSQVRQGNEKLFF.

The rearrangement joins TRBV2 to TRBJ2-7, with 9 bases lining up with TRBD1. Germline V gives CDR1 SNHLY, CDR2 FYNNEI. Trimming removed 0 bases from V and 4 bases from J; junction bases left unmatched: 4. This CDR3 has 15 residues. The CDR3 loop is CASSEATGGNYEQYF. Here the CDR3 DNA reads TGTGCCAGCAGTGAAGCCACAGGGGGCAATTACGAGCAGTACTTC.

The chain combines TRBV5-8 with TRBJ2-7; D is unclear. Germline loops: CDR1 SGHTS, CDR2 YDEGEE. The V and J ends lost 3 bases and 5 bases respectively, with 9 bases between them. The CDR3 runs 12 residues. The CDR3 bases are TGTGCCAGCAGCTCATTCTTGGACGAGCAGTACTTC. It translates to CASSSFLDEQYF.

The chain employs TRBV27 and TRBJ2-3, with 12 positions matching TRBD2. The germline V gene encodes CDR1 MNHEY and CDR2 SMNVEV (reference sequence). The CDR3 consists of 16 residues. V was clipped by 5 bases and J by 3 bases; unmatched bases: 6. The CDR3: CASSVLAGGWTDTQYF. The CDR3 region has the DNA TGTGCCAGCAGTGTCCTAGCGGGAGGGTGGACAGATACGCAGTATTTT.

J is TRBJ1-2 and V is TRBV2; D unclear. Between the trimmed V and J ends, which lost 3 bases and 4 bases, there was a span of 9 bases. The CDR3 sequence is 13 residues long. Germline V gene lookup returns CDR1 SNHLY and CDR2 FYNNEI. CDR3 DNA sequence: TGTGCCAGCAGTGACCCAGGACGCTATGGCTACACCTTC. It is translated as CASSDPGRYGYTF.

The V and J genes are TRBV11-2 and TRBJ2-7; TRBD1 agrees at 9 bases. With V trimmed by 2 bases and J by 3 bases, 2 bases remained unmatched. CDR3 length equals 14 residues. Germline V lookup: CDR1 SGHAT, CDR2 FQNNGV. The CDR3 DNA reads TGTGCCAGCAGCTTAAGGGACAGGGACTACGAGCAGTACTTC. Translated, it gives CASSLRDRDYEQYF.

This chain links TRBV19 with TRBJ2-3; a possible D gene is TRBD2 (6 bases). Between the trimmed V and J ends, which lost 10 bases and 0 bases, there was a span of 11 bases. CDR3 length: 13 amino acids. Germline V gives CDR1 LNHDA, CDR2 SQIVND (reference sequence). The CDR3 here is CATRGMSTDTQYF. CDR3 in DNA: TGTGCCACTCGGGGGATGAGCACAGATACGCAGTATTTT.

The V gene is TRBV18, the J gene TRBJ2-7, with D uncertain. V was shortened by 4 bases and J by 2 bases, with 9 bases between the two germline ends. Germline V gene data show CDR1 as KGHSH and CDR2 as LQKENI. The CDR3 contains 13 residues. CDR3 loop: CASSLRTAYEQYF. The CDR3, as DNA: TGTGCCAGCTCACTTCGGACGGCCTACGAGCAGTACTTC.

This clone was seen once. The chain has TRBV28 and TRBJ1-2; D remains unclear. The CDR3 has 13 amino acids. Looked up from germline, CDR1 is MDHEN and CDR2 is SYDVKM. Trimming shortened V by 8 bases and J by 4 bases, and 14 bases separated the two germline ends. CDR3 DNA sequence: TGTGCCAGCGGCCCCGACGGCCCCTATGGCTACACCTTC. As protein: CASGPDGPYGYTF.

The V and J genes are TRBV7-8 and TRBJ2-1; 12 bases fit TRBD2. This CDR3 spans 14 amino acids. CDR1 is SGHVS, CDR2 FQNEAQ, per germline. J was trimmed by 7 bases and V by 7 bases; bases with no gene match: 5. This CDR3 reads CASIPGTSGNEQFF. CDR3 bases: TGTGCCAGCATCCCCGGGACTAGCGGGAATGAGCAGTTCTTC.

This clone was observed once. The CDR3, as DNA: TGTGCCAGCAGCCGAGGTCTCACAGATACGCAGTATTTT. As protein: CASSRGLTDTQYF. The gene calls are TRBV28 and TRBJ2-3; no clear D. Trimming removed 6 bases from V and 2 bases from J, with 9 bases in between. Germline CDR1 MDHEN, CDR2 SYDVKM. The CDR3 totals 13 residues.

This chain uses TRBV5-4 with TRBJ2-7; no definite D call. Germline CDR1 SGHNT, CDR2 YYREEE (reference sequence). V lost 6 bases and J lost 0, with 10 bases in between. This CDR3 has 13 amino acids. CDR3 coding DNA: TGTGCCAGCAAGGAAATAGACTCCTACGAGCAGTACTTC. It translates to CASKEIDSYEQYF.

The chain has TRBV7-2 and TRBJ2-1, with 11 bases aligning to TRBD2. V lost 1 base and J lost 10; bases outside the gene matches: 9. Germline V gene sequence: CDR1 SGHTA, CDR2 FQGNSA. The CDR3 spans 16 residues. CDR3 nucleotides: TGTGCCAGCAGCTTAGGGACCGGGACTAGCGGACAAGAGCAGTTCTTC. This encodes CASSLGTGTSGQEQFF.

This sequence joins TRBV6-1 and TRBJ1-1, with D uncertain. Germline CDR1 is MNHNS and CDR2 is SASEGT. This CDR3 has 14 residues. Trimming removed 1 base at V and 0 bases at J, with 6 bases between. CDR3 DNA: TGTGCCAGCAGTGAAGGGGTCATGAACACTGAAGCTTTCTTT. This translates into CASSEGVMNTEAFF.

The genes are TRBV11-1 and TRBJ1-2; D is uncertain. Trimming stripped 1 base from V and 6 bases from J, with 12 bases between. The CDR3 is 14 amino acids. Germline assignment: CDR1 SGHAT and CDR2 FQDESV (reference sequence). CDR3 sequence reads: CASSLDPSRNGYTF. CDR3 nucleotides: TGTGCCAGCAGCTTAGATCCGTCAAGAAATGGCTACACCTTC.

This clone was detected once. The gene calls are TRBV6-6 and TRBJ1-3; D is perhaps TRBD1 (5 bases). The CDR3 has 16 residues. From germline, CDR1 is MNHNY and CDR2 SVGAGI (reference sequence). V was clipped by 0 bases and J by 0 bases, with 9 bases between them. Here the CDR3 DNA reads TGTGCCAGCAGTTACTCGATCGGGGGCTCTGGAAACACCATATATTTT. Translation: CASSYSIGGSGNTIYF.

The chain is built from TRBV7-9 and TRBJ2-3, with D hard to call. The germline CDR1 and CDR2 sequences are SEHNR and FQNEAQ (reference sequence). The CDR3 runs to 12 residues. Trimming removed 6 bases from V and 6 bases from J, with 10 bases in between. The CDR3 DNA is TGTGCCAGCAGTATAGGCGCGGATACGCAGTATTTT. Residues: CASSIGADTQYF.

A remark on this clone: Sequence at one end of the junction differs from germline and may be a read error. The V and J genes are TRBV7-2 and TRBJ2-1, with D perhaps matching TRBD2 (6 bases). The CDR3 length is 13 residues. The germline V gene has CDR1 SGHTA and CDR2 FQGNSA. This CDR3 is CASSLEIGGGWVF. In nucleotides, the CDR3 is TGTGCCAGCAGCTTAGAAATCGGAGGAGGGTGGGTCTTC.

The rearrangement links TRBV5-4 to TRBJ2-7, with 9 positions matching TRBD1. The CDR3 is made up of 15 amino acids. Unmatched junction bases numbered 8, after V lost 4 bases and J lost 3 bases. Germline V gives CDR1 SGHNT, CDR2 YYREEE (reference sequence). The CDR3 spells CASSNTGTGFYEQYF. In DNA, the CDR3 is TGTGCCAGCAGCAATACCGGGACAGGGTTCTACGAGCAGTACTTC.

J is TRBJ2-3 and V is TRBV7-2, with TRBD1 matching 7 bases. Germline loops: CDR1 SGHTA, CDR2 FQGNSA. The J segment lost 11 bases and the V segment lost 5 bases, leaving 10 bases of the junction unmatched. The CDR3 has 13 residues. Here the CDR3 DNA reads TGTGCCAGCAGCGTTACAGGGGCGTCTGAGCAGTATTTT. It is translated as CASSVTGASEQYF.

By sample fraction, this clone is large. This chain joins TRBV6-5 and TRBJ2-7; D possibly corresponds to TRBD1 (7 bases). V was clipped by 5 bases and J by 4 bases, with 18 bases between them. From germline, CDR1 is MNHEY and CDR2 SVGAGI. The CDR3 runs to 15 residues. CDR3 DNA sequence: TGTGCCAGCAGTCCTAACAGGGGTCGGGGGTACGAGCAGTACTTC. Translation gives CASSPNRGRGYEQYF.

The chain couples TRBV6-1 to TRBJ2-5; 10 bases agree with TRBD2. Per the germline V gene, CDR1 is MNHNS and CDR2 is SASEGT. The CDR3 consists of 14 residues. The trim removed 8 bases at V and 2 bases at J, leaving 5 bases unmatched. CDR3 loop: CASSSGSSQETQYF. The CDR3 DNA reads as TGTGCCAGCTCTAGCGGGAGCTCACAAGAGACCCAGTACTTC.